This T cell receptor beta chain was recovered during a study of blood T cell repertoires in COVID-19. Background on the study: Donors in the United States, Italy and Spain gave samples during acute or convalescent COVID-19. T cells, B-cell-depleted T cells, or PBMCs supplied cDNA or gDNA.

Germline loops: CDR1 LNHDA, CDR2 SQIVND (reference sequence). This CDR3 region has 17 residues. V lost 6 bases and J 0 bases, leaving 18 bases between the germline ends. Libraries were prepared by immunoSEQ multiplex PCR; TCRdb keeps only in-frame clonotypes and omits some of them. The sample records about 210,000 clones, more than 85% being singletons. The chain recombines TRBV19 with TRBJ2-1; maybe TRBD2 (5 bases). The clonotype was recovered from a man aged 35-49 years with acute or convalescent COVID-19. The sequenced material came from peripheral blood. This chain's CDR3 is CASRNGGASGSYNEQFF. Here the CDR3 DNA reads TGTGCCAGTAGAAATGGAGGAGCGAGCGGCTCCTACAATGAGCAGTTCTTC.